The sequence of this TCR beta chain was determined in a study of regulatory T cells in long-lasting Graves disease. Whole-study context: Antithyroid drug use was under 3 months in newly diagnosed Graves' patients. General observations from the study: Patients with persistent disease showed a bias toward TRBV28, TRBJ1-2 and TRBJ2-5. Blood alone, not thyroid tissue, was studied.

Germline CDR1 reads SNHLY; CDR2 reads FYNNEI. V shed 2 bases and J 3 bases; nucleotides not matched to a gene: 3. The CDR3 has 15 residues. Specified time point: newly diagnosed GD, antithyroid drugs for less than 3 months. RNA extracted from PBMCs served as the sequencing template. Enrollment of patients was through an endocrinology department in Xi'an, China. The authors built TCR beta libraries using iRepertoire HTBI primers and Arm-PCR of CDR3 regions. TCRdb processed the multiplex PCR reads anew with MiXCR; each CDR3 protein has one entry. The sample yields 200,000 to 250,000 distinct CDR3 sequences, around 20% seen once. Points on this clonotype: What it recognizes is unknown.

This chain uses TRBV2 with TRBJ2-5; 10 bases are shared with TRBD2. Material: peripheral blood mononuclear cells (PBMCs), obtained at new diagnosis, from a patient treated with antithyroid drugs. The receptor was isolated from a female donor with Graves disease. The CDR3 region has the DNA TGTGCCAGCAGTGAATTTAGCGGGGGGAAAGAGACCCAGTACTTC. Its translation: CASSEFSGGKETQYF.